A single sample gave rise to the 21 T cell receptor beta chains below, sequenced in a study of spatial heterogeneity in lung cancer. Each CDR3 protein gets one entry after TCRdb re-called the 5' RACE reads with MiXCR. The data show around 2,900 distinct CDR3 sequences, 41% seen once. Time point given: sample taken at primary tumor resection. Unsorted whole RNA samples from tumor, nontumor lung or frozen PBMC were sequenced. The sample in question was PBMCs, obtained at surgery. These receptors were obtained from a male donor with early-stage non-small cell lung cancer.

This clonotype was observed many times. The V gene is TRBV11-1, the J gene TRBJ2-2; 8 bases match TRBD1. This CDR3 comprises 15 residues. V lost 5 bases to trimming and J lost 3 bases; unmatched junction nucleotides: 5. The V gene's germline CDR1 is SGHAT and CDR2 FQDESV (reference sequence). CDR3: CASSLTGVHTGELFF. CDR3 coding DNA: TGTGCCAGCAGCCTGACAGGGGTCCACACCGGGGAGCTGTTTTTT.

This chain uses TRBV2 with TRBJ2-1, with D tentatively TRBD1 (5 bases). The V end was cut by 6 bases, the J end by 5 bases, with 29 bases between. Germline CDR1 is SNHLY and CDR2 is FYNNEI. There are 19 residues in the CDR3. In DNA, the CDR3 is TGTGCCAGCAGGCTGAGTATCCTTGAGTCGACGGACACCGACAATGAGCAGTTCTTC. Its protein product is CASRLSILESTDTDNEQFF.

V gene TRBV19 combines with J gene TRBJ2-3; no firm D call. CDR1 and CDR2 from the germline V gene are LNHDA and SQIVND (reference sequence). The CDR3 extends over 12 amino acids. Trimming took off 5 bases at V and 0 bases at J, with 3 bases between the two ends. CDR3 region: CASSASTDTQYF. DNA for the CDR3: TGTGCCAGTAGTGCTAGCACAGATACGCAGTATTTT.

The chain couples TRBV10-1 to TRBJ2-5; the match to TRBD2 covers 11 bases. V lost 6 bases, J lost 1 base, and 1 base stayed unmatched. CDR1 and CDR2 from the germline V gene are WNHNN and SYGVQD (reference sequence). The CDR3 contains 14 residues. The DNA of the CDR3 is TGCGCCAGCAGGACTAGCGGGATCCAAGAGACCCAGTACTTC. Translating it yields CASRTSGIQETQYF.

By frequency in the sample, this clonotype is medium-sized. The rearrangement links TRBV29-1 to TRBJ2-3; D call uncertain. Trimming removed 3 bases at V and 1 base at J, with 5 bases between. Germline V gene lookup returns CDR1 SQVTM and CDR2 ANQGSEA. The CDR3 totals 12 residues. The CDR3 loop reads CSVDDGTDTQYF. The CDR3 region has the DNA TGCAGCGTTGATGACGGCACAGATACGCAGTATTTT.

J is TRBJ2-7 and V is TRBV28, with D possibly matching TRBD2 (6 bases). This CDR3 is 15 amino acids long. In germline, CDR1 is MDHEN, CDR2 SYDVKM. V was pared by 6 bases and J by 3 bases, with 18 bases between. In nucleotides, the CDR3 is TGTGCCAGCAGAACCTTCGGGCGGGATGGCTACGAGCAGTACTTC. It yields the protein CASRTFGRDGYEQYF.

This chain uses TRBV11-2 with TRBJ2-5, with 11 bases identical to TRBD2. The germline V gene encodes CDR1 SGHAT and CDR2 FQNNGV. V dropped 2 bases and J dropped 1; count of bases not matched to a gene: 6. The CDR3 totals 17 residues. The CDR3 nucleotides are TGTGCCAGCAGCTTACGAACCGGACTAGCGGGCCAAGAGACCCAGTACTTC. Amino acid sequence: CASSLRTGLAGQETQYF.

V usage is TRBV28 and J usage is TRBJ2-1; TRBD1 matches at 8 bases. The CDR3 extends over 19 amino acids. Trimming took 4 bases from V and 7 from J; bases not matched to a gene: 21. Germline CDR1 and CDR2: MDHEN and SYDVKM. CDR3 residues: CASSSLIGKGRTGWNEQFF. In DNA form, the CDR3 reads TGTGCCAGCAGTTCATTAATCGGGAAAGGAAGGACAGGGTGGAATGAGCAGTTCTTC.

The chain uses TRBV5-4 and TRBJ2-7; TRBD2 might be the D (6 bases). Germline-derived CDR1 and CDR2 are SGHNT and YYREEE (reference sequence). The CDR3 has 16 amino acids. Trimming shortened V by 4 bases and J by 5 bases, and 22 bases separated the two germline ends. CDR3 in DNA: TGTGCCAGCAGCGACACTAGAAGGCGGGATGCGCACGAGCAGTACTTC. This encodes CASSDTRRRDAHEQYF.

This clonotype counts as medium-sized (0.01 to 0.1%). The CDR3 spells CASSQRTAPRGAFF. For the CDR3, the DNA is TGCGCCAGCAGTCAAAGGACAGCCCCCCGGGGGGCTTTCTTT. The chain uses TRBV23-1 and TRBJ1-1, with D perhaps TRBD1 (6 bases). TRBV23-1 is reported as an ORF; its role is uncertain. The CDR3 consists of 14 residues. Trimming pared 2 bases from V and 11 bases from J, leaving 18 bases between.

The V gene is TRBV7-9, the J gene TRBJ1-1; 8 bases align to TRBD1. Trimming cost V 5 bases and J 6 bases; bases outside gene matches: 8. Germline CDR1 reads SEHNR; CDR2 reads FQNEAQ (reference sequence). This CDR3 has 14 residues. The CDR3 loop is CASSVPGQGSEAFF. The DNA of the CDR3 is TGTGCCAGCAGCGTTCCCGGACAGGGCTCTGAAGCTTTCTTT.

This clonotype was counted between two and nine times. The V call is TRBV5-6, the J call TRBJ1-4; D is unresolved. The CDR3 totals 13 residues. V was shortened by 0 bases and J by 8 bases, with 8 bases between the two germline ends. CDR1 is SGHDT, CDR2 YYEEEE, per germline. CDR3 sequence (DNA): TGTGCCAGCAGCTTGGTTCTAGACGAAAAACTGTTTTTT. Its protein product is CASSLVLDEKLFF.

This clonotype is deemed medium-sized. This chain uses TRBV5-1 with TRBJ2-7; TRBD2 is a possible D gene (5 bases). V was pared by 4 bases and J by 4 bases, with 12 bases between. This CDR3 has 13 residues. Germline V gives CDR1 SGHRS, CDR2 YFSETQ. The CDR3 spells CASSLNRGYEQYF. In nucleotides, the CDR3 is TGCGCCAGCAGCCTGAACAGAGGGTACGAGCAGTACTTC. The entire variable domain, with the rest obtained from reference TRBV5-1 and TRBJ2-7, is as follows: KAGVTQTPRYLIKTRGQQVTLSCSPISGHRSVSWYQQTPGQGLQFLFEYFSETQRNKGNFPGRFSGRQFSNSRSEMNVSTLELGDSALYLCASSLNRGYEQYFGPGTRLTVT.

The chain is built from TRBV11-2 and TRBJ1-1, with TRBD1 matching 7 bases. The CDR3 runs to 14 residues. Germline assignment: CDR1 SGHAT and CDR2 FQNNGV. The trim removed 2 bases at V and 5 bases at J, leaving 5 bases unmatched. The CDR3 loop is CASSLQSRGTEAFF. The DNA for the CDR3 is TGTGCCAGCAGCTTACAGTCCAGGGGGACTGAAGCTTTCTTT.

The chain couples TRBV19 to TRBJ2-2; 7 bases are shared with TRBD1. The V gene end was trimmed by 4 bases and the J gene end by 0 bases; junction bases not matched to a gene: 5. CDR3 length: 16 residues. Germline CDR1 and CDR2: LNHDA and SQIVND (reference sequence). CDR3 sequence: CASSTQTGTNTGELFF. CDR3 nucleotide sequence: TGTGCCAGTAGTACCCAGACAGGGACGAACACCGGGGAGCTGTTTTTT.

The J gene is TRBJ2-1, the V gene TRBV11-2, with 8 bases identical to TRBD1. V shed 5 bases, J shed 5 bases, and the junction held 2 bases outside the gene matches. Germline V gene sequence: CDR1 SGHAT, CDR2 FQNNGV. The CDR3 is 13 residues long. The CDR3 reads CASSGQGHNEQFF. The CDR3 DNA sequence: TGTGCCAGCAGCGGACAGGGCCACAATGAGCAGTTCTTC. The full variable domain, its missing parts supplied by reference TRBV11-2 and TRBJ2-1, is EAGVAQSPRYKIIEKRQSVAFWCNPISGHATLYWYQQILGQGPKLLIQFQNNGVVDDSQLPKDRFSAERLKGVDSTLKIQPAKLEDSAVYLCASSGQGHNEQFFGPGTRLTVL.

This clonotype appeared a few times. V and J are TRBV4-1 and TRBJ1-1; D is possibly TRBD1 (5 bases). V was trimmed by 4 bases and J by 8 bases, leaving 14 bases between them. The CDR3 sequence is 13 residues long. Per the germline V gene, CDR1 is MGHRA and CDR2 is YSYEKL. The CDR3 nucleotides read TGCGCCAGCAGCCTCAAGTGGGGGTTGGAAGCTTTCTTT. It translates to CASSLKWGLEAFF.

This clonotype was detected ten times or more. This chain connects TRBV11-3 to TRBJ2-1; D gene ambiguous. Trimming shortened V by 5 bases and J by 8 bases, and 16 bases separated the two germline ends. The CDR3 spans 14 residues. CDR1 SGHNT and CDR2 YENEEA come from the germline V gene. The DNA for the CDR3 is TGTGCCAGCAGCCCCTCCTTAGTCTCTGATGAGCAGTTCTTC. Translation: CASSPSLVSDEQFF.

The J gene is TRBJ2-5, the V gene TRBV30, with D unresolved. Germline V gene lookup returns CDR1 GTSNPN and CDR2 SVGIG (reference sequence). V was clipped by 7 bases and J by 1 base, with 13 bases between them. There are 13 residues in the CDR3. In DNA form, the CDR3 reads TGTGCCTCCACATCAGGCAGCCAAGAGACCCAGTACTTC. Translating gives CASTSGSQETQYF.

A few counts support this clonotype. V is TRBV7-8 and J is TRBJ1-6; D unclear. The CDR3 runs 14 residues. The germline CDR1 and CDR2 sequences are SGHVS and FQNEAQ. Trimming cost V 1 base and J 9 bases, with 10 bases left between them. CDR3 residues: CASSLVSSGSPLHF. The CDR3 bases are TGTGCCAGCAGCTTAGTTAGCAGCGGTTCACCCCTCCACTTT.

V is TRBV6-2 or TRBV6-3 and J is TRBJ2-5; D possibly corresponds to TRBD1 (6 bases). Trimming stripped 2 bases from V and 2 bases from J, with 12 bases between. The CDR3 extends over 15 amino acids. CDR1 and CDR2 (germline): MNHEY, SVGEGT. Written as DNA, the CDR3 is TGTGCCAGCAGTTACGGGGACAACTCGCAAGAGACCCAGTACTTC. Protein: CASSYGDNSQETQYF.